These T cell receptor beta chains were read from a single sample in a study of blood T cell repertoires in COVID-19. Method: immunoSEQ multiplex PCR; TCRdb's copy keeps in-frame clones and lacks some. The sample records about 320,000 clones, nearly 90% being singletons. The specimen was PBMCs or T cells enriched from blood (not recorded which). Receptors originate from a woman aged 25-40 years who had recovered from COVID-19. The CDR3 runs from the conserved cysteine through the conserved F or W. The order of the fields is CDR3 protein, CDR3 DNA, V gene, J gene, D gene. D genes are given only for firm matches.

CDR3 protein: CASSKDPGASYNEQFF
CDR3 DNA: TGCGCCAGCAGCAAGGACCCAGGGGCCTCCTACAATGAGCAGTTCTTC
V gene: TRBV5-1
J gene: TRBJ2-1
D gene: NA

CDR3 protein: CAWRGGQVTSGNTIYF
CDR3 DNA: TGTGCCTGGAGGGGGGGGCAGGTAACCTCTGGAAACACCATATATTTT
V gene: TRBV30
J gene: TRBJ1-3
D gene: NA

CDR3 protein: CASSLTGVSGYTF
CDR3 DNA: TGTGCCAGCAGCCTTACAGGGGTTTCTGGCTACACCTTC
V gene: TRBV28
J gene: TRBJ1-2
D gene: TRBD1

CDR3 protein: CASSQTGGAVHGYTF
CDR3 DNA: TGTGCCAGCAGTCAAACAGGGGGCGCGGTTCATGGCTACACCTTC
V gene: TRBV6-2/TRBV6-3
J gene: TRBJ1-2
D gene: TRBD1

CDR3 protein: CASSREGALTLQETQYF
CDR3 DNA: TGTGCCAGCAGCCGAGAGGGGGCCCTAACCCTCCAAGAGACCCAGTACTTC
V gene: TRBV7-6
J gene: TRBJ2-5
D gene: TRBD1

CDR3 protein: CATRVLRSEAFF
CDR3 DNA: TGTGCCACCAGGGTACTAAGGTCTGAAGCTTTCTTT
V gene: TRBV6-5
J gene: TRBJ1-1
D gene: NA

CDR3 protein: CASRAGTSGYGYTF
CDR3 DNA: TGTGCCAGCAGGGCCGGGACATCCGGCTATGGCTACACCTTC
V gene: TRBV2
J gene: TRBJ1-2
D gene: NA

CDR3 protein: CAWSGTRDGTEAFF
CDR3 DNA: TGTGCCTGGAGCGGGACTCGGGATGGCACTGAAGCTTTCTTT
V gene: TRBV30
J gene: TRBJ1-1
D gene: NA

CDR3 protein: CAWTLAGDTQYF
CDR3 DNA: TGTGCCTGGACCTTGGCGGGGGATACGCAGTATTTT
V gene: TRBV30
J gene: TRBJ2-3
D gene: NA

CDR3 protein: CASSQLAGSGEQYF
CDR3 DNA: TGCGCCAGCAGTCAATTGGCGGGGTCCGGGGAGCAGTACTTC
V gene: TRBV23-1
J gene: TRBJ2-7
D gene: NA

CDR3 protein: CASSQVQKGNTIYF
CDR3 DNA: TGCGCCAGCAGCCAAGTCCAGAAAGGAAACACCATATATTTT
V gene: TRBV4-1
J gene: TRBJ1-3
D gene: NA

CDR3 protein: CASSVEGRADYGYTF
CDR3 DNA: TGTGCCAGCAGCGTAGAGGGCCGAGCGGACTATGGCTACACCTTC
V gene: TRBV9
J gene: TRBJ1-2
D gene: NA